These T cell receptor beta chains were read from a single sample in a study of cytomegalovirus exposure and HLA in healthy donors. TCRdb's copy holds only in-frame clones and misses some; the assay was immunoSEQ multiplex PCR. The table for this sample gives approximately 150,000 clones. Sample: PBMCs. These receptors originate from a woman between 50 and 59 years old in good health and CMV-seronegative. The CDR3 runs from the conserved cysteine through the conserved F or W. Each record gives: V gene, J gene, D gene, CDR3 DNA, CDR3 protein. The D gene is left open where the match is weak.

TRBV7-9	TRBJ2-7	TRBD2	TGTGCCAGCAGCTCTTCTAGCGGGAGCTCCTACGAGCAGTACTTC	CASSSSSGSSYEQYF
TRBV7-2	TRBJ2-1	TRBD2	TGTGCCAGCAGCTTATTGGGGACTAGCAGTTGGAATGAGCAGTTCTTC	CASSLLGTSSWNEQFF
TRBV5-4	TRBJ1-5	-	TGTGCCAGCAGCTTGGATGGGGGCGGGAATCAGCCCCAGCATTTT	CASSLDGGGNQPQHF
TRBV15	TRBJ2-7	TRBD1	TGTGCCACCAGCGCTTTTTGGACAGGACGCTCCTACGAGCAGTACTTC	CATSAFWTGRSYEQYF
TRBV5-1	TRBJ1-4	TRBD1	TGCGCCAGCAGCTCGCAGAACAGGGGCGAAAATGAAAAACTGTTTTTT	CASSSQNRGENEKLFF
TRBV5-6	TRBJ1-3	-	TGTGCCAGCAGCTTGCAGGTATCCCTGTTCTCTGGAAACACCATATATTTT	CASSLQVSLFSGNTIYF
TRBV6-1	TRBJ1-2	-	TGTGCCAGCAGTGTAGTTATAGGCTACACCTTC	CASSVVIGYTF
TRBV2	TRBJ1-6	TRBD1	TGTGCCAGCAGTACACGACAGGGGAATTCACCCCTCCACTTT	CASSTRQGNSPLHF
TRBV28	TRBJ1-2	TRBD1	TGTGCCAGCGGACAGGGATTTTACTATGGCTACACCTTC	CASGQGFYYGYTF
TRBV13	TRBJ2-1	TRBD2	TGTGCCAGCAGCTACTGGACTAGCGGGACTAGTGAGCAGTTCTTC	CASSYWTSGTSEQFF
TRBV7-8	TRBJ1-1	-	TGTGCCAGCAGCTTTGCCCAGGGAACTGAAGCTTTCTTT	CASSFAQGTEAFF
TRBV30	TRBJ1-2	-	TGTGCCTGGTCCACCAGGGGAAGAGGTTCGAACTATGGCTACACCTTC	CAWSTRGRGSNYGYTF
TRBV7-3	TRBJ1-1	-	TGTGCCAGCAGCAGACAGATGAACACTGAAGCTTTCTTT	CASSRQMNTEAFF
TRBV21-1	TRBJ1-1	-	TGTGCCAGCAGCATCCTCCTGGGGGGTAAGGACCTGGAAGCTTTCTTT	CASSILLGGKDLEAFF
TRBV10-3	TRBJ2-1	TRBD2	TGTGCCATCAGCACTCTTTCCAGCGGGGGGCCCTACAATGAGCAGTTCTTC	CAISTLSSGGPYNEQFF
TRBV5-1	TRBJ2-1	-	TGCGCCAGCAGCTCCGACTCGAGCTCCTACAATGAGCAGTTCTTC	CASSSDSSSYNEQFF
TRBV4-1	TRBJ1-2	-	TGCGCCAGCAGCCAAGGCACAGGACACTATGGCTACACCTTC	CASSQGTGHYGYTF
TRBV10-3	TRBJ1-5	-	TGTGCCATCGCCGGACAAGCCAATCAGCCCCAGCATTTT	CAIAGQANQPQHF
TRBV5-1	TRBJ1-6	-	TGCGCCAGCAGCTTGAGGGGGTCGGATTCACCCCTCCACTTT	CASSLRGSDSPLHF
TRBV10-3	TRBJ1-2	-	TGTGCCATCAGTGGAGCAGGGGAAGGCTATGGCTACACCTTC	CAISGAGEGYGYTF
TRBV7-7	TRBJ2-6	TRBD2	TGTGCCAGCAGCGGCCTCGGCGGGAGCTCTGGGGCCAACGTCCTGACTTTC	CASSGLGGSSGANVLTF
TRBV7-2	TRBJ1-2	-	TGTGCCAGCAGCTTAACCCTTCAGGGTTCTTATGGCTACACCTTC	CASSLTLQGSYGYTF
TRBV7-2	TRBJ2-7	TRBD2	TGTGCCAGCAGCCTTGGGGCTAGCGGGAGGGGTTACGAGCAGTACTTC	CASSLGASGRGYEQYF
TRBV19	TRBJ2-1	TRBD2	TGTGCCAGTAGCCAACCTTGGGGTAGCGGGGCCTACAATGAGCAGTTCTTC	CASSQPWGSGAYNEQFF
TRBV11-3	TRBJ2-2	-	TGTGCCAGCAGCTTAGTATTTAGTGCCGGGGAGCTGTTTTTT	CASSLVFSAGELFF
TRBV5-1	TRBJ1-2	-	TGCGCCAGCAGCTGGACAACCGAACTCGACGGCTACACCTTC	CASSWTTELDGYTF